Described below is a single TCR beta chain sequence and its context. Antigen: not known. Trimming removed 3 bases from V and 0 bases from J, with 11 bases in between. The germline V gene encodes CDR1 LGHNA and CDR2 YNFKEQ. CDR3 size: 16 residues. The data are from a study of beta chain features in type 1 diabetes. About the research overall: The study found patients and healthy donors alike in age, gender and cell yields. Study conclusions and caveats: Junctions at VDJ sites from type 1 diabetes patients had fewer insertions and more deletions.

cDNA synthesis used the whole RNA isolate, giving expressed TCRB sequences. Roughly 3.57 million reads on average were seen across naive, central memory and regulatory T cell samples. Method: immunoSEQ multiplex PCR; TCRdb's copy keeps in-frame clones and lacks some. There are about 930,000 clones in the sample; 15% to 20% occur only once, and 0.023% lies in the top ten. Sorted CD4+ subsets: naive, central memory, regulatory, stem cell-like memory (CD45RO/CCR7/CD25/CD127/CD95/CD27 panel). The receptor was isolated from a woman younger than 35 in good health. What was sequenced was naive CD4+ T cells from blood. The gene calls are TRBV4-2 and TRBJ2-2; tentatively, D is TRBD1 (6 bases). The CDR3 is CASSHGRDTNTGELFF. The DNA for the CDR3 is TGTGCCAGCAGCCACGGCCGGGACACGAACACCGGGGAGCTGTTTTTT.